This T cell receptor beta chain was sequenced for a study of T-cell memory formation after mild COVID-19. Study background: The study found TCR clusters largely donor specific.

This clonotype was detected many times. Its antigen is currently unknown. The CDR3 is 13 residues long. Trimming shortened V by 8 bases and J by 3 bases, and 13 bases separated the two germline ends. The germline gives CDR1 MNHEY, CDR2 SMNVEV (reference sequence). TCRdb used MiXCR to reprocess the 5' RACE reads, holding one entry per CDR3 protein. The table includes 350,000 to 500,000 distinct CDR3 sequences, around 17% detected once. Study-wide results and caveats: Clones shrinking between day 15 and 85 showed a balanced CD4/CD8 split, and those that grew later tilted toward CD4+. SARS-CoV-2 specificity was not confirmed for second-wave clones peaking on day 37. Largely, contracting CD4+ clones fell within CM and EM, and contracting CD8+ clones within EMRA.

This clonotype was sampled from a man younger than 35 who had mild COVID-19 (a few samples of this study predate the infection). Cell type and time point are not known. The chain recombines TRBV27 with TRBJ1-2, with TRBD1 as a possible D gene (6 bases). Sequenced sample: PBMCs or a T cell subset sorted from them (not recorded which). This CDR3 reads CASGPTGYYGYTF. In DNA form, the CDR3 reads TGTGCCAGCGGTCCCACAGGGTACTATGGCTACACCTTC.